Shown below are 11 T cell receptor beta chains from a single sample sequenced in a study of vaccination effects on CD4 cells after COVID-19. Peptide-pool stimulation followed by sequencing identified expanded antigen-specific CD4+ clonotypes in the ViraFEST assay. Following an approximately ten-day culture, CD4+ T cells were purified. Two doses of BNT162b2 or mRNA-1273 vaccine were administered to participants. Clones were read by immunoSEQ multiplex PCR, and TCRdb kept only the in-frame ones, dropping some. The sample carries tens of thousands of clones, over 60% recorded once. Their antigens remain unidentified. Specimen: CD4+ T cells from PBMCs cultured with HCoV-OC43 spike peptides, collected after COVID-19 vaccination. Subset given: HCoV-OC43 spike overlapping peptide pool stimulation. The origin of the receptors is a human donor who received a COVID-19 vaccine.

The chain recombines TRBV29-1 with TRBJ1-1; D might be TRBD1 (6 bases). The CDR3 extends over 13 amino acids. Germline CDR1 and CDR2: SQVTM and ANQGSEA. Trimming stripped 7 bases from V and 5 bases from J, with 17 bases between. CDR3 in DNA: TGCAGCGCACAACATCAGGGGCGAACTGAAGCTTTCTTT. Its translation: CSAQHQGRTEAFF.

In DNA form, the CDR3 reads TGTGCCAGCAGCTTAGTAGGGGTCCGGCCAGAGAAGACCCAGTACTTC. As protein: CASSLVGVRPEKTQYF. The chain joins TRBV11-2 to TRBJ2-5, with D maybe TRBD1 (5 bases). V was clipped by 1 base and J by 6 bases, with 18 bases between them. From germline, CDR1 is SGHAT and CDR2 FQNNGV. CDR3 length: 16 amino acids.

The chain is built from TRBV7-2 and TRBJ2-7; D is possibly TRBD1 (6 bases). The V gene lost 7 bases and the J gene lost 0 bases, with 13 bases spanning the gap. This CDR3 comprises 14 residues. The germline CDR1 and CDR2 sequences are SGHTA and FQGNSA. CDR3 in DNA: TGTGCCAGCACTGGCAGGGGCCGCTCCTACGAGCAGTACTTC. Its translation is CASTGRGRSYEQYF.

This clone was detected once. The rearrangement joins TRBV14 to TRBJ2-1, with D perhaps being TRBD1 or TRBD2 (6 bases each). In germline, CDR1 is SGHDN, CDR2 FVKESK. Trimming took off 1 base at V and 5 bases at J, with 21 bases between the two ends. The CDR3 contains 18 residues. CDR3 region: CASSQGSLGGLTDNEQFF. In DNA, the CDR3 is TGTGCCAGCAGCCAAGGTAGTTTGGGGGGCCTAACCGACAATGAGCAGTTCTTC.

The chain carries TRBV5-1 and TRBJ2-7; possibly TRBD1 or TRBD2 for D (6 bases each). V was clipped by 1 base and J by 2 bases, with 13 bases between them. CDR1 and CDR2 from the germline V gene are SGHRS and YFSETQ. This CDR3 is 15 amino acids long. CDR3 DNA: TGCGCCAGCAGCTTGAGCGCGGGACAAGCCTACGAGCAGTACTTC. It yields the protein CASSLSAGQAYEQYF.

The gene calls are TRBV6-1 and TRBJ1-2, with a possible D match to TRBD1 (5 bases). The germline V gene encodes CDR1 MNHNS and CDR2 SASEGT. The CDR3 has 12 amino acids. Trimming left V 3 bases short and J 8 bases short, with 10 bases between. For the CDR3, the DNA is TGTGCCAGCAGTGACAGGGCACAAGGCTACACCTTC. Amino acid sequence: CASSDRAQGYTF.

The V call is TRBV13, the J call TRBJ2-7, with 10 bases identical to TRBD1. Germline CDR1 PRHDT, CDR2 FYEKMQ (reference sequence). This CDR3 contains 16 residues. J was trimmed by 4 bases and V by 4 bases; bases with no gene match: 10. CDR3 protein: CASSSTKDRGKYEQYF. In nucleotides, the CDR3 is TGTGCCAGCAGCTCAACCAAGGACAGGGGGAAATACGAGCAGTACTTC.

The chain links TRBV13 to TRBJ2-7, with D possibly matching TRBD1 (5 bases). With 4 bases removed from V and 2 bases from J, the gap between germline ends came to 12 bases. CDR1 is PRHDT, CDR2 FYEKMQ, per germline (reference sequence). This CDR3 contains 14 residues. CDR3 DNA sequence: TGTGCCAGCAGCTCCCAGGGTCCGCCCTACGAGCAGTACTTC. Its translation is CASSSQGPPYEQYF.

The genes are TRBV21-1 and TRBJ2-7; the table gives TRBD1 as D, unverified against the DNA. TRBV21-1 is listed as a pseudogene. The CDR3 is made up of 14 amino acids. In nucleotides, the CDR3 is TGTGCCAGCAGCTCGCAGGGTTTGAACTGCGAGCAGTACTTC. This encodes CASSSQGLNCEQYF.

This chain links TRBV6-5 with TRBJ1-4, with no clear D. From germline, CDR1 is MNHEY and CDR2 SVGAGI. The length of the CDR3 is 15 residues. V was clipped by 2 bases and J by 5 bases, with 12 bases between them. CDR3 nucleotide sequence: TGTGCCAGCAGTTACCGTTGGTCAGAAAATGAAAAACTGTTTTTT. It translates to CASSYRWSENEKLFF.

The gene calls are TRBV5-5 and TRBJ2-3; D remains ambiguous. This CDR3 region has 12 residues. Per germline, CDR1 SGHKS and CDR2 YYEKEE (reference sequence). Trimming left V 4 bases short and J 5 bases short, with 8 bases between. CDR3 sequence (DNA): TGTGCCAGCAGCCTCACCCAAGATACGCAGTATTTT. Translation gives CASSLTQDTQYF.